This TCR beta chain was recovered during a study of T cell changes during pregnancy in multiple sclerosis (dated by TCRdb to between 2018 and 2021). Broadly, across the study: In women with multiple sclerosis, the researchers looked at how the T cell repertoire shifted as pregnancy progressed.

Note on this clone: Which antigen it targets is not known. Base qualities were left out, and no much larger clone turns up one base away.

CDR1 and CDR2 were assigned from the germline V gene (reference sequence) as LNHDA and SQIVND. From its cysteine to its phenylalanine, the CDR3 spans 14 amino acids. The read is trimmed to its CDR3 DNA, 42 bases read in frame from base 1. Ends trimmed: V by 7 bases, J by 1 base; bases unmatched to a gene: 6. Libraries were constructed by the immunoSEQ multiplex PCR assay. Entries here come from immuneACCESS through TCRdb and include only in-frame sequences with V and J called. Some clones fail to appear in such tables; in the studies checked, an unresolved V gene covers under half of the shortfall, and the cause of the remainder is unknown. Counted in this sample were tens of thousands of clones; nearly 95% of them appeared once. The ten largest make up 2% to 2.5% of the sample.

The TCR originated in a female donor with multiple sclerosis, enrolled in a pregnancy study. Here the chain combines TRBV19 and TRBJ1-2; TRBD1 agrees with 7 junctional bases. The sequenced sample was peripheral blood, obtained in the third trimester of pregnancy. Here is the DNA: TGTGCCAGTACCGACAGGGAACGTAACTATGGCTACACCTTC. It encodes CASTDRERNYGYTF.